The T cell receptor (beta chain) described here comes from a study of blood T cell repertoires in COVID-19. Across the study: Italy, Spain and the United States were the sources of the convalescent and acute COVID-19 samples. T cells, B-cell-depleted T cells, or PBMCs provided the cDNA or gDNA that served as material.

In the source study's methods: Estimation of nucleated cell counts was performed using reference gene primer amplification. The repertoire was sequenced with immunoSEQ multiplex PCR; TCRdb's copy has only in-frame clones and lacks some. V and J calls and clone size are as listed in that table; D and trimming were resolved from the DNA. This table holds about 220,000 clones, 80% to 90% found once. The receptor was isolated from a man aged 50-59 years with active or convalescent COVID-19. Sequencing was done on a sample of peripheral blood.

The CDR3 region has the DNA TGTGCCAGCACCCGAGGGCTTCTGAACACTGAAGCTTTCTTT. This translates into CASTRGLLNTEAFF. The chain links TRBV2 to TRBJ1-1; D unresolved. V lost 7 bases and J lost 0, with 12 bases in between. Germline V gene data show CDR1 as SNHLY and CDR2 as FYNNEI. This CDR3 has 14 residues.